This T cell receptor (beta chain) emerged from a study of T cell responses to AZD1222 COVID-19 vaccine. General study findings and limits: CD4 TCRs linked to vaccination spanned spike, dominating at 160-218 and 743-854. Donors, mostly white British, included more females; clonal diversity was possibly underestimated. Baseline seropositivity characterized only six AZD1222 recipients. Repertoires in all cases were sampled only once the peak T cell response had passed.

Comments on this clone: The antigen is undetermined.

Repertoires were generated with immunoSEQ multiplex PCR, while TCRdb's copy carries only in-frame clones and drops some. The sample comprises approximately 210,000 clones, around 94% of which are singletons, and over 1.5% rests with the top ten. The sequence was obtained from an adult who received the MenACWY meningococcal vaccine as a control. This specimen was peripheral blood, taken 28 days after the second dose of the MenACWY control vaccine.

The CDR3 nucleotides read TGTGCCAGCAGAAAAGGGGGGGGCGAAGCTTTCTTT. This sequence encodes CASRKGGGEAFF. V is TRBV27 and J is TRBJ1-1, with D possibly being TRBD1 (6 bases). The CDR3 is 12 residues long. CDR1 MNHEY and CDR2 SMNVEV come from the germline V gene (reference sequence). Trimming cost V 6 bases and J 8 bases, with 13 bases left between them.